Listed below are T cell receptor beta chains from one sample, sequenced in a study of blood T cells in healthy people across ages. TCRdb called the 5' RACE reads again in MiXCR, with one record for every CDR3 protein. The table records around 1,000,000 distinct CDR3 sequences, less than 25% of them present only once. The same sample was also studied in work on T cells of mothers and their children.

Sample: blood. The receptors originated from a girl aged 2-10 years in good health. Each CDR3 is given with its conserved first and last residue. A D gene is named only where the DNA matches it firmly. Clone size is stated in some rows and not others, as once, few, many or a class when expanded.

CDR3 DNA	CDR3 protein	clone size	D gene	V gene	J gene
TGTGCCAGCAGCCGCAGAGGGGGAGGCGAGACCCAGTACTTC	CASSRRGGGETQYF	NA	NA	TRBV7-9	TRBJ2-5
TGTGCCAGCACTCTGGGTGGTGGTGAAGCTTTCTTT	CASTLGGGEAFF	NA	NA	TRBV7-9	TRBJ1-1
TGTGCCAGTGGACCAGGGAGTGACACCGGGGAGCTGTTTTTT	CASGPGSDTGELFF	NA	NA	TRBV12-3/TRBV12-4	TRBJ2-2
TGTGCCAGCAGTTTAGCGCCGGGTGTGGCAGATACGCAGTATTTT	CASSLAPGVADTQYF	NA	NA	TRBV6-6	TRBJ2-3
TGTGCCAGCAGCTTAACGGTAGGGATTGAGCAGTTCTTC	CASSLTVGIEQFF	NA	NA	TRBV7-3	TRBJ2-1
TGTGCCAGCAGACCCCCTGGGGGGCCCTCCTACGAGCAGTACTTC	CASRPPGGPSYEQYF	NA	NA	TRBV28	TRBJ2-7
TGTGCCAGCAGGCCGGGGGGGACTAGCGGGAGGAATGACAATGAGCAGTTCTTC	CASRPGGTSGRNDNEQFF	few	TRBD2	TRBV9	TRBJ2-1
TGCAGTGCTAGAGACCCAAAAGGGGGCGCCGGGGAGACCCAGTACTTC	CSARDPKGGAGETQYF	NA	TRBD1	TRBV20-1	TRBJ2-5
TGCGCCAGCAGCGCGGCGGACAGCACAGATACGCAGTATTTT	CASSAADSTDTQYF	few	NA	TRBV5-1	TRBJ2-3
TGTGCCAGCAGTTTATATGGGGATACGAACACCGGGGAGCTGTTTTTT	CASSLYGDTNTGELFF	NA	NA	TRBV12-3/TRBV12-4	TRBJ2-2
TGCAGCGCCCTGGACTACAGTCGGGGAGAGACCCAGTACTTC	CSALDYSRGETQYF	NA	NA	TRBV20-1	TRBJ2-5
TGTGCCAGCAGCTGGGGGGACAGGGGTAATTCACCCCTCCACTTT	CASSWGDRGNSPLHF	NA	TRBD1	TRBV7-9	TRBJ1-6
TGTGCCAGCACCAGAAAGACTAGCCTGGGGGAGACCCAGTACTTC	CASTRKTSLGETQYF	few	TRBD2	TRBV28	TRBJ2-5
TGCGCCAGCAGCTTGGTTAAGACGGGACTAGCGGGAGCTTGGGAGACCCAGTACTTC	CASSLVKTGLAGAWETQYF	few	TRBD2	TRBV5-1	TRBJ2-5
TGTGCCAGCAGCGCTCTCCTTCGCTTTCCCGGAAACACCATATATTTT	CASSALLRFPGNTIYF	few	NA	TRBV9	TRBJ1-3
TGTGCCTGGAGTTATAGGACAGGGAGGGGCTATGGCTACACCTTC	CAWSYRTGRGYGYTF	NA	TRBD1	TRBV30	TRBJ1-2
TGTGCCAGCAGACTTACAGGGCTGGGCGAGCAGTACTTC	CASRLTGLGEQYF	few	NA	TRBV28	TRBJ2-7
TGTGCCAGTCTTCGCTCCTACAATGAGCAGTTCTTC	CASLRSYNEQFF	NA	NA	TRBV6-1	TRBJ2-1
TGTGCCAGCAGTCCGGGACTAGCGTCTTCTAATGAGCAGTTCTTC	CASSPGLASSNEQFF	NA	TRBD2	TRBV2	TRBJ2-1
TGCAGTGCTAGTCTTAGCGGGTCAGGAAAACTGTTTTTT	CSASLSGSGKLFF	NA	NA	TRBV20-1	TRBJ1-4
TGTGCCAGCAGTTACTCCAACAGGGGTAGGAAAGAGACCCAGTACTTC	CASSYSNRGRKETQYF	NA	TRBD1	TRBV6-2/TRBV6-3	TRBJ2-5
TGTGCCAGCAGCTCTTTCGTGGGGTTTGGACGGAGCTCTGGAAACACCATATATTTT	CASSSFVGFGRSSGNTIYF	few	NA	TRBV7-2	TRBJ1-3
TGTGCCAGCAGCTTAACCCGGTTTCTCGCGAACACCGGGGAGCTGTTTTTT	CASSLTRFLANTGELFF	few	NA	TRBV7-3	TRBJ2-2
TGCGCCAGCAGCCATGGCCGGGAGGGCAATGAGCAGTTCTTC	CASSHGREGNEQFF	few	TRBD2	TRBV4-1	TRBJ2-1